The T cell receptor beta chain described here comes from a study of blood T cells in healthy people across ages. Whole-study findings and limits: Per million T cells, the diversity of TCR beta decreased roughly linearly as age advanced. Long-lived donors carried more naive CD4+ cells and greater diversity than aged donors. There was a strong correlation between TCR beta diversity and naive T cell percentage.

A note on this clonotype: Antigen: not known.

Using a J-beta primer mix together with a sample-barcoded 5' primer, a second PCR was run for roughly 7 to 11 cycles. Any given sample supplied a minimum of 2.5 million CDR3-containing paired-end reads. TCRdb fed the 5' RACE reads into MiXCR, producing one record per CDR3 protein. The sample has about 1.8 million distinct CDR3 sequences; around 50% are singletons. The germline CDR1 and CDR2 sequences are MGHRA and YSYEKL. The V and J ends lost 2 bases and 3 bases respectively, with 11 bases between them. This CDR3 has 15 residues. Sequenced: blood. This TCR derives from a woman in her thirties or forties in good health. The chain joins TRBV4-1 to TRBJ1-5; no definite D call. The CDR3 loop is CASSQQGPSNQPQHF. The DNA of the CDR3 is TGCGCCAGCAGCCAACAAGGTCCTTCCAATCAGCCCCAGCATTTT.